This TCR beta chain was captured by sequencing in a study of blood T cell repertoires in COVID-19. Here immunoSEQ multiplex PCR was the method, and the copy in TCRdb shows in-frame clones only, minus some. This sample has hundreds of thousands of clones, with 84% found just once. This CDR3 region has 14 residues. Germline V gene data show CDR1 as SGHNT and CDR2 as YYREEE (reference sequence). V dropped 0 bases and J dropped 1; count of bases not matched to a gene: 0. Source material: peripheral blood. The TCR comes from a man aged 25 to 40 with active or convalescent COVID-19. This chain uses TRBV5-4 with TRBJ2-5; TRBD1 aligns across 7 bases. The CDR3 DNA reads as TGTGCCAGCAGCTTGGGACAGGGCCAAGAGACCCAGTACTTC. This gives the protein CASSLGQGQETQYF. The whole variable domain, filled in from reference TRBV5-4 and TRBJ2-5, reads ETGVTQSPTHLIKTRGQQVTLRCSSQSGHNTVSWYQQALGQGPQFIFQYYREEENGRGNFPPRFSGLQFPNYSSELNVNALELDDSALYLCASSLGQGQETQYFGPGTRLLVL.